These 2 T cell receptor beta chains were sequenced from one sample in a study of blood T cell repertoires in COVID-19. TCRdb keeps only in-frame clones here, not all; method: immunoSEQ multiplex PCR. The sample shows approximately 150,000 clones, about 74% of them seen only once. Sequencing was carried out using peripheral blood. The receptor source for this set is a man in his forties or fifties with acute or convalescent COVID-19.

This chain joins TRBV28 and TRBJ2-1, with a weak D call TRBD2 (5 bases). The length of the CDR3 is 15 residues. V lost 6 bases and J 0 bases, leaving 12 bases between the germline ends. Germline V gene sequence: CDR1 MDHEN, CDR2 SYDVKM. CDR3 in DNA: TGTGCCAGCAGCCAAGCGGCAACCTCCTACAATGAGCAGTTCTTC. Translating gives CASSQAATSYNEQFF.

The chain couples TRBV5-1 to TRBJ1-1; possibly TRBD1 for D (5 bases). The germline V and J ends were trimmed by 2 bases and 2 bases, with 16 bases remaining between them. The germline CDR1 and CDR2 sequences are SGHRS and YFSETQ. The CDR3 consists of 16 residues. The CDR3 region has the DNA TGCGCCAGCAGCTTTTCCGAAGGGGCTACAAACACTGAAGCTTTCTTT. This encodes CASSFSEGATNTEAFF.